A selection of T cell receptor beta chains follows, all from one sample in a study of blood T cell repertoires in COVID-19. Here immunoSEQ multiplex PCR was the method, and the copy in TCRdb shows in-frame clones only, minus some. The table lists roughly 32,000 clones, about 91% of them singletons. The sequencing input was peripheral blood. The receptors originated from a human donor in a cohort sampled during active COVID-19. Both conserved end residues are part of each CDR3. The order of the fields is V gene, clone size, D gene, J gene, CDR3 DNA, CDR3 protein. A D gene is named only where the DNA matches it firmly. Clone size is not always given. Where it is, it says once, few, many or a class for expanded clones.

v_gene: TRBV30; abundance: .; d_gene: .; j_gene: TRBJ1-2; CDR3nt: TGTGCCTGGAGCACCGGACAGCATAACTATGGCTACACCTTC; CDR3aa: CAWSTGQHNYGYTF
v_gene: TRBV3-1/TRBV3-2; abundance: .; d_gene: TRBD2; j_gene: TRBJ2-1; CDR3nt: TGTGCCAGCAGCCATCTCTCGGGGGGGAGCTCCTACAATGAGCAGTTCTTC; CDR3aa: CASSHLSGGSSYNEQFF
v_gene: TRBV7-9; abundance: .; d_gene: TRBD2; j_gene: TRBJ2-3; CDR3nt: TGTGCCAGCAGCTTGGGACTAGCGGGGGGGCTTGGGGATACGCAGTATTTT; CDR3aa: CASSLGLAGGLGDTQYF
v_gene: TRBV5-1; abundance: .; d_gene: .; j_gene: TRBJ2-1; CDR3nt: TGCGCCAGCAGCTTGGCCGTCTCCCGCAATGAGCAGTTCTTC; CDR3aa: CASSLAVSRNEQFF
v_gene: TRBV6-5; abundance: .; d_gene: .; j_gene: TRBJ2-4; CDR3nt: TGTGCCAGCTGCACTCGGAGAGCCAAAAACATTCAGTACTTC; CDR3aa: CASCTRRAKNIQYF
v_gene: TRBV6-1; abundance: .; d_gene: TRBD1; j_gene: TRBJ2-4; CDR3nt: TGTGCCAGCAGTGACGGGACAGGGAACATTCAGTACTTC; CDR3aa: CASSDGTGNIQYF
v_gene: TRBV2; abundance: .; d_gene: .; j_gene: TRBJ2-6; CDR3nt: TGTGCCAGCTCATCTGGGGCCAACGTCCTGACTTTC; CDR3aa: CASSSGANVLTF
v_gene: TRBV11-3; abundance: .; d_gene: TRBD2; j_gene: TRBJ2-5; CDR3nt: TGTGCCAGCAGCTCGCGGACTAGCGGGGGCCAAGAGACCCAGTACTTC; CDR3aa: CASSSRTSGGQETQYF
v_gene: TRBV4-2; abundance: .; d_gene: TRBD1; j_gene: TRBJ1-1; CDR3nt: TGTGCCAGCAGCCAAGATAGGACAGGGCGAGCTTTCTTT; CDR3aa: CASSQDRTGRAFF
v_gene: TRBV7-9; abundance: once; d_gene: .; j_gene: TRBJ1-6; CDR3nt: TGTGCCAGCAGCTTAACCCCCGACGGGATCGGAGGTTCACCCCTCCACTTT; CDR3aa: CASSLTPDGIGGSPLHF
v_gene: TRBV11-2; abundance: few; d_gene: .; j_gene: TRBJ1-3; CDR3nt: TGTGCCAGCAGCTTAAGCCAGGCCTCTGGAAACACCATATATTTT; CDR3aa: CASSLSQASGNTIYF
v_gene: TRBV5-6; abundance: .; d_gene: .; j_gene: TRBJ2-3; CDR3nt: TGTGCCAGCAGCTTGCTGGCAGGGGGAGGTGCAGATACGCAGTATTTT; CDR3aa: CASSLLAGGGADTQYF
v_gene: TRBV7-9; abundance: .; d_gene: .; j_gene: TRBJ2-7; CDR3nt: TGTGCCAGCAGCCTGAATCAGGGGATGGACGAGCAGTACTTC; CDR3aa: CASSLNQGMDEQYF
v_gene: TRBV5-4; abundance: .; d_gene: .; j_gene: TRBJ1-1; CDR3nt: TGTGCCAGCAGCTTACAGGGTCCTAACACTGAAGCTTTCTTT; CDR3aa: CASSLQGPNTEAFF
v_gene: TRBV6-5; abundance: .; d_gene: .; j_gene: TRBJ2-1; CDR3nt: TGTGCCAGCAGCCCGCGGGACAATGAGCAGTTCTTC; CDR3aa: CASSPRDNEQFF
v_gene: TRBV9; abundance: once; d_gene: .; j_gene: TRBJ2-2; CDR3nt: TGTGCCAGCAGCGTAGAAGCGGTCGGGGAGCTGTTTTTT; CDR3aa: CASSVEAVGELFF
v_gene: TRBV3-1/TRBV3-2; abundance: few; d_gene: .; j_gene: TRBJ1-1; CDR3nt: TGTGCCAGCAGCCACGGCGGTGGCTATGAAGCTTTCTTT; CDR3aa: CASSHGGGYEAFF
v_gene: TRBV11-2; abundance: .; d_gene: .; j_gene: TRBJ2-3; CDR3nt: TGTGCCAGCACCCGTAGGGGCGGGGTAACAGATACGCAGTATTTT; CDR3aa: CASTRRGGVTDTQYF
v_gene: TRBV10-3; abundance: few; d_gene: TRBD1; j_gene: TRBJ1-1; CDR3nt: TGTGCCATCAGTGAGACCGGACAGGGGGCCTTAAGAACTGAAGCTTTCTTT; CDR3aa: CAISETGQGALRTEAFF
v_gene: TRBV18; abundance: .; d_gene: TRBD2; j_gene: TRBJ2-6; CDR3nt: TGTGCCAGCTCACCCCGGGAGGGATCCAACGTCCTGACTTTC; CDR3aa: CASSPREGSNVLTF
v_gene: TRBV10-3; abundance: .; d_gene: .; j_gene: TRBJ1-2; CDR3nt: TGTGCCATCAGAGGCGGGGAAGGCTACACCTTC; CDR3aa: CAIRGGEGYTF
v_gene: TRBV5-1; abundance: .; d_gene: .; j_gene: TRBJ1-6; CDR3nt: TGCGCCAGCAGCTTGGACCCCTCCGGACAGCCAGCTTTTTCGGCCCTCCACTTT; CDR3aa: CASSLDPSGQPAFSALHF
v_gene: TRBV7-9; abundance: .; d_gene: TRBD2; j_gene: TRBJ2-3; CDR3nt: TGTGCCAGCAGCTCCCCTGCTTCACTAGCGGGAGATACGCAGTATTTT; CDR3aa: CASSSPASLAGDTQYF
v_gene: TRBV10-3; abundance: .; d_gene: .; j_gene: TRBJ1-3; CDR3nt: TGTGCCATCAGTGGGACACGTGGAAACACCATATATTTT; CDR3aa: CAISGTRGNTIYF
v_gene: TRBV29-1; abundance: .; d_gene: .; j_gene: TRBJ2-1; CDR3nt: TGCAGCGTCGCCCTATACAATGAGCAGTTCTTC; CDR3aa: CSVALYNEQFF
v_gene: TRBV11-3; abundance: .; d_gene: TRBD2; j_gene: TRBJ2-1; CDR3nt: TGTGCCAGCAGCTTAGGACTAGCGGGGGGGCCCTACAATGAGCAGTTCTTC; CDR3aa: CASSLGLAGGPYNEQFF